This entry lists 32 T cell receptor beta chains sequenced from one sample in a study of blood T cell repertoires in COVID-19. TCRdb's copy holds only in-frame clones and misses some; the assay was immunoSEQ multiplex PCR. The sample carries roughly 240,000 clones, 86% recorded once. Source material: peripheral blood. The source of these receptors is a woman older than 75 with COVID-19, enrolled during active disease.

V is TRBV10-2 and J is TRBJ1-2; 8 bases are a match to TRBD1. This CDR3 region has 14 residues. Germline V CDR1 and CDR2: WSHSY, SAAADI. V lost 8 bases, J lost 7 bases, and 12 bases stayed unmatched. For the CDR3, the DNA is TGCGCCAGCGGGGACCTCCAGGGGGCAAGTGGCTACACCTTC. This sequence encodes CASGDLQGASGYTF.

This chain joins TRBV5-1 and TRBJ1-2; the match to TRBD1 covers 9 bases. The CDR3 is 15 residues long. The trim removed 4 bases at V and 6 bases at J, leaving 10 bases unmatched. Germline assignment: CDR1 SGHRS and CDR2 YFSETQ. The CDR3 here is CASSQQTGQGNGYTF. In nucleotides, the CDR3 is TGCGCCAGCAGCCAACAAACAGGACAGGGGAATGGCTACACCTTC.

This rearrangement joins TRBV10-3 to TRBJ1-2; 7 nucleotides line up with TRBD1. The junction had 5 bases not matched to a gene; V was cut back by 0 bases and J by 4 bases. Germline lookup yields CDR1 ENHRY and CDR2 SYGVKD. This CDR3 region has 15 residues. The CDR3 here is CAISESPTGVYGYTF. The CDR3 coding sequence is TGTGCCATCAGTGAGTCGCCAACAGGGGTCTATGGCTACACCTTC.

V usage is TRBV18 and J usage is TRBJ1-3; 10 bases are a match to TRBD1. Germline trimming cut 2 bases from V and 2 bases from J; bases unmatched to any gene: 3. The CDR3 consists of 16 residues. Germline loops: CDR1 KGHSH, CDR2 LQKENI. The CDR3 nucleotides are TGTGCCAGCTCACCAGTCGGGACAGGGGCTGGAAACACCATATATTTT. Encoded protein: CASSPVGTGAGNTIYF.

The chain recombines TRBV5-6 with TRBJ1-2, with D unresolved. CDR1 and CDR2 from the germline V gene are SGHDT and YYEEEE. There are 13 residues in the CDR3. V lost 0 bases, J lost 2 bases, and 5 bases lay in between. The CDR3 nucleotides read TGTGCCAGCAGCTTGGGGGAGAACTATGGCTACACCTTC. This encodes CASSLGENYGYTF. The full variable domain, rest sourced from reference TRBV5-6 and TRBJ1-2, is DAGVTQSPTHLIKTRGQQVTLRCSPKSGHDTVSWYQQALGQGPQFIFQYYEEEERQRGNFPDRFSGHQFPNYSSELNVNALLLGDSALYLCASSLGENYGYTFGSGTRLTVV.

In its sample, this clone was seen once. The chain carries TRBV7-2 and TRBJ2-1; D is perhaps TRBD1 (6 bases). Per the germline V gene, CDR1 is SGHTA and CDR2 is FQGNSA. The CDR3 is 16 amino acids. The germline V and J ends were trimmed by 0 bases and 5 bases, with 14 bases remaining between them. The DNA of the CDR3 is TGTGCCAGCAGCTTAGCACGTGCGACAGGAAACAATGAGCAGTTCTTC. Translating it yields CASSLARATGNNEQFF.

This clone has only a few counts. The chain is built from TRBV27 and TRBJ1-1, with unresolved D. The CDR3 loop spans 13 amino acids. Deletions cut 6 bases from V and 0 bases from J, with 8 bases between. From germline, CDR1 is MNHEY and CDR2 SMNVEV (reference sequence). CDR3 in DNA: TGTGCCAGCAGACCCGAGATGAACACTGAAGCTTTCTTT. Its protein is CASRPEMNTEAFF.

V is TRBV28 and J is TRBJ2-6, with TRBD1 as a possible D gene (6 bases). The CDR3 is 19 residues long. The germline V gene has CDR1 MDHEN and CDR2 SYDVKM. V shed 6 bases and J shed 0 bases, with 21 bases lying between them. The CDR3 DNA follows: TGTGCCAGCAGCCTATCAAGGGACATATGGAGCTCTGGGGCCAACGTCCTGACTTTC. Translation gives CASSLSRDIWSSGANVLTF.

V and J are TRBV6-2 or TRBV6-3 and TRBJ2-1; TRBD2 matches 7 bases. The CDR3 spans 15 residues. CDR1 is MNHEY, CDR2 SVGEGT, per germline. J lost 2 bases, V lost 6 bases, and 7 bases had no gene match. The CDR3 spells CASSRPGLPYNEQFF. CDR3 nucleotides: TGTGCCAGCAGCCGACCGGGACTACCCTACAATGAGCAGTTCTTC.

Of note for this clone: At one end, the junction sequence differs from germline, possibly due to a read error. This specimen includes other DNA sequences encoding the same CDR3. The V gene is TRBV24-1, the J gene TRBJ2-7, with TRBD1 matching 7 bases. Germline CDR1 reads KGHDR; CDR2 reads SFDVKD. The CDR3 sequence is 15 residues long. Here the CDR3 reads CATSNSQTGIKDQYF. The CDR3 DNA sequence: TGCGCCACCAGCAATTCCCAGACAGGGATCAAGGATCAGTACTTC.

The chain couples TRBV30 to TRBJ2-5, with TRBD2 identical over 10 bases. Germline V gene lookup returns CDR1 GTSNPN and CDR2 SVGIG (reference sequence). The CDR3 runs 17 residues. The J segment lost 6 bases and the V segment lost 0 bases, leaving 13 bases of the junction unmatched. The CDR3 DNA reads TGTGCCTGGAGTGTTCTCGCCGGGACTAGCGAACTGAAGACCCAGTACTTC. This encodes CAWSVLAGTSELKTQYF.

The table lists this clone with a few counts. The gene calls are TRBV9 and TRBJ2-3; D is possibly TRBD2 (6 bases). CDR1 is SGDLS and CDR2 is YYNGEE in the germline V gene. This CDR3 has 16 residues. Between the trimmed V and J ends, which lost 0 bases and 0 bases, there was a span of 11 bases. CDR3 sequence: CASSVAPGGSTDTQYF. The CDR3 bases are TGTGCCAGCAGCGTAGCTCCCGGGGGAAGCACAGATACGCAGTATTTT.

The V call is TRBV7-2, the J call TRBJ2-1; 10 bases map to TRBD2. This CDR3 is built from 16 residues. The junction had 8 bases not matched to a gene; V was cut back by 1 base and J by 8 bases. CDR1 SGHTA and CDR2 FQGNSA come from the germline V gene. As DNA, the CDR3 is TGTGCCAGCAGCTTAGATTCCAGCGGGGGGGCCTATGAGCAGTTCTTC. Translating it yields CASSLDSSGGAYEQFF.

This clone showed up just once. The V gene is TRBV7-8, the J gene TRBJ2-7, with D hard to call. The germline gives CDR1 SGHVS, CDR2 FQNEAQ. The CDR3 is made up of 13 amino acids. V lost 5 bases to trimming and J lost 9 bases, with 17 bases between them. CDR3 DNA: TGTGCCAGCAGCCGTGAAACGGTTGATGGGCAGTACGTC. It translates to CASSRETVDGQYV.

The V gene is TRBV6-1, the J gene TRBJ1-3; D call uncertain. CDR1 and CDR2 from the germline V gene are MNHNS and SASEGT. Trimming removed 0 bases at V and 1 base at J, with 7 bases between. This CDR3 is built from 15 residues. Here the CDR3 reads CASSEASRSGNTIYF. As DNA, the CDR3 is TGTGCCAGCAGTGAAGCGTCACGGTCTGGAAACACCATATATTTT.

CDR3 protein: CASSGQGLTDTQYF. In DNA, the CDR3 is TGTGCCAGCAGTGGTCAGGGATTGACAGATACGCAGTATTTT. This chain uses TRBV2 with TRBJ2-3, with D possibly being TRBD1 (5 bases). Germline V gene lookup returns CDR1 SNHLY and CDR2 FYNNEI. This CDR3 spans 14 amino acids. The ends were cut back, 4 bases at V and 3 bases at J, with 11 bases in the middle.

The rearrangement links TRBV11-2 to TRBJ2-1; D call uncertain. V was shortened by 0 bases and J by 4 bases, with 4 bases between the two germline ends. This CDR3 region has 13 residues. Germline V gene sequence: CDR1 SGHAT, CDR2 FQNNGV. As DNA, the CDR3 is TGTGCCAGCAGCTTAGATAGATACAATGAGCAGTTCTTC. This translates into CASSLDRYNEQFF.

This clone was counted a few times. In nucleotides, the CDR3 is TGTGCCAGCAGATCCGCCGGGACAGGGTTGAACACTGAAGCTTTCTTT. Its translation: CASRSAGTGLNTEAFF. The chain links TRBV28 to TRBJ1-1, with 9 positions matching TRBD1. CDR3 length equals 16 residues. The V and J ends lost 6 bases and 0 bases, in that order; junction bases with no gene match: 8. The V gene's germline CDR1 is MDHEN and CDR2 SYDVKM. Looking up the rest from reference TRBV28 and TRBJ1-1 gives the full variable domain: DVKVTQSSRYLVKRTGEKVFLECVQDMDHENMFWYRQDPGLGLRLIYFSYDVKMKEKGDIPEGYSVSREKKERFSLILESASTNQTSMYLCASRSAGTGLNTEAFFGQGTRLTVV.

The V and J genes are TRBV5-4 and TRBJ1-6; 12 bases are shared with TRBD1. The CDR3 runs 16 residues. Germline-derived CDR1 and CDR2 are SGHNT and YYREEE (reference sequence). Losses at the gene ends were 4 bases for V and 6 bases for J; bases not matched to a gene: 5. This CDR3 is CASSGGTGGSNSPLHF. CDR3 sequence (DNA): TGTGCCAGCAGCGGCGGGACAGGGGGCTCTAATTCACCCCTCCACTTT. Based on the CDR3 plus reference TRBV5-4 and TRBJ1-6, the full variable domain is ETGVTQSPTHLIKTRGQQVTLRCSSQSGHNTVSWYQQALGQGPQFIFQYYREEENGRGNFPPRFSGLQFPNYSSELNVNALELDDSALYLCASSGGTGGSNSPLHFGNGTRLTVT.

The chain employs TRBV2 and TRBJ1-5, with TRBD1 identical over 10 bases. V lost 6 bases, J lost 4 bases, and 6 bases stayed unmatched. There are 15 residues in the CDR3. Germline V CDR1 and CDR2: SNHLY, FYNNEI. For the CDR3, the DNA is TGTGCCAGCAGGATTGAGGGACAGGGGAATCAGCCCCAGCATTTT. It translates to CASRIEGQGNQPQHF.

V usage is TRBV11-3 and J usage is TRBJ2-1, with TRBD2 matching 9 bases. This CDR3 has 15 residues. The ends lost 9 bases at V and 9 bases at J; junction bases unmatched: 15. The germline V gene encodes CDR1 SGHNT and CDR2 YENEEA. The CDR3 loop reads CASQAGGLGVTEQFF. In nucleotides, the CDR3 is TGTGCCAGTCAAGCGGGGGGTCTGGGTGTCACTGAGCAGTTCTTC.

The V call is TRBV12-3 or TRBV12-4, the J call TRBJ1-3; D gene ambiguous. The germline V and J ends were trimmed by 10 bases and 7 bases, with 17 bases remaining between them. The CDR3 is made up of 13 amino acids. In nucleotides, the CDR3 is TGTGCCACCCAACCAGGCCTTATCAACACCATATATTTT. This gives the protein CATQPGLINTIYF.

The chain has TRBV6-5 and TRBJ1-1; 9 bases are a match to TRBD1. Trimming took 6 bases from V and 4 from J; bases not matched to a gene: 9. Germline lookup yields CDR1 MNHEY and CDR2 SVGAGI. The CDR3 has 15 residues. The CDR3 region is CASRYRGRRVTEAFF. The CDR3 nucleotides read TGTGCCAGCAGGTACAGGGGGCGCAGAGTCACTGAAGCTTTCTTT.

This sequence joins TRBV30 and TRBJ2-6, with 7 bases identical to TRBD1. This CDR3 comprises 16 residues. V was pared by 3 bases and J by 6 bases, with 11 bases of the junction left unmatched. Germline V gives CDR1 GTSNPN, CDR2 SVGIG (reference sequence). The CDR3 loop reads CAWRPGQRSLANVLTF. The CDR3 bases are TGTGCCTGGAGGCCGGGACAGCGATCTTTGGCCAACGTCCTGACTTTC. Complete variable domain (other parts from reference TRBV30 and TRBJ2-6): SQTIHQWPATLVQPVGSPLSLECTVEGTSNPNLYWYRQAAGRGLQLLFYSVGIGQISSEVPQNLSASRPQDRQFILSSKKLLLSDSGFYLCAWRPGQRSLANVLTFGAGSRLTVL.

J is TRBJ2-3 and V is TRBV11-1; 7 bases are a match to TRBD2. Germline V gene sequence: CDR1 SGHAT, CDR2 FQDESV (reference sequence). CDR3 length: 14 residues. Trimming removed 5 bases from V and 5 bases from J; junction bases left unmatched: 7. The CDR3: CASSLFWEGDTQYF. As DNA, the CDR3 is TGTGCCAGCAGCCTTTTTTGGGAGGGAGATACGCAGTATTTT.

This clone was detected once. The chain carries TRBV7-8 and TRBJ1-1; perhaps TRBD1 as D (5 bases). Per the germline V gene, CDR1 is SGHVS and CDR2 is FQNEAQ. The V and J ends lost 4 bases and 0 bases respectively, with 15 bases between them. The CDR3 has 16 residues. As DNA, the CDR3 is TGTGCCAGCAGCTCCCGACGCGGGGCCATGAACACTGAAGCTTTCTTT. Translated: CASSSRRGAMNTEAFF.

J is TRBJ2-1 and V is TRBV5-6; D is perhaps TRBD1 (6 bases). CDR3 length: 13 residues. V lost 4 bases to trimming and J lost 7 bases, with 12 bases between them. Germline values: CDR1 SGHDT, CDR2 YYEEEE. The CDR3 DNA follows: TGTGCCAGCAGCCCGGACAGTTGGAATGAGCAGTTCTTC. Translating it yields CASSPDSWNEQFF.

On this clone itself: The sample has other DNA sequences that encode this CDR3 too. The V and J genes are TRBV3-1 (or the pseudogene TRBV3-2) and TRBJ2-1, with TRBD2 as a possible D gene (5 bases). Trimming took off 4 bases at V and 0 bases at J, with 10 bases between the two ends. Germline V lookup: CDR1 LGHDT, CDR2 YNNKEL (reference sequence). The length of the CDR3 is 15 residues. CDR3: CASSRTGVSYNEQFF. The CDR3 nucleotides are TGTGCCAGCAGCCGGACCGGGGTCTCCTACAATGAGCAGTTCTTC.

For the CDR3, the DNA is TGTGCCAGCAGTCCCACAATGAACACTGAAGCTTTCTTT. Its translation: CASSPTMNTEAFF. The chain has TRBV6-5 and TRBJ1-1, with D unresolved. Per germline, CDR1 MNHEY and CDR2 SVGAGI. The CDR3 has 13 residues. Trimming removed 5 bases from V and 0 bases from J, with 7 bases in between.

The V and J genes are TRBV5-1 and TRBJ1-1; D is ambiguous. V was shortened by 6 bases and J by 3 bases, with 15 bases between the two germline ends. Germline V gene data show CDR1 as SGHRS and CDR2 as YFSETQ. The CDR3 runs 14 residues. CDR3 DNA: TGCGCCAGCAAAAATCCCGGGGTAGACACTGAAGCTTTCTTT. Amino acid sequence: CASKNPGVDTEAFF.

A single count supports this clone. The chain carries TRBV7-9 and TRBJ2-7; 7 bases map to TRBD1. There are 12 residues in the CDR3. The V and J ends lost 8 bases and 3 bases, in that order; junction bases with no gene match: 4. Germline V gives CDR1 SEHNR, CDR2 FQNEAQ (reference sequence). The chain's CDR3 is CASATGLYEQYF. In nucleotides, the CDR3 is TGTGCCAGCGCGACAGGGCTCTACGAGCAGTACTTC.

The V gene is TRBV6-2 or TRBV6-3, the J gene TRBJ1-1, with 8 nucleotides matching TRBD1. The CDR3 runs to 14 residues. Germline CDR1 MNHEY, CDR2 SVGEGT. The V segment lost 6 bases and the J segment 1 base; nucleotides outside the gene matches: 4. CDR3 region: CASSRTGWNTEAFF. CDR3 bases: TGTGCCAGCAGCCGGACAGGGTGGAACACTGAAGCTTTCTTT.